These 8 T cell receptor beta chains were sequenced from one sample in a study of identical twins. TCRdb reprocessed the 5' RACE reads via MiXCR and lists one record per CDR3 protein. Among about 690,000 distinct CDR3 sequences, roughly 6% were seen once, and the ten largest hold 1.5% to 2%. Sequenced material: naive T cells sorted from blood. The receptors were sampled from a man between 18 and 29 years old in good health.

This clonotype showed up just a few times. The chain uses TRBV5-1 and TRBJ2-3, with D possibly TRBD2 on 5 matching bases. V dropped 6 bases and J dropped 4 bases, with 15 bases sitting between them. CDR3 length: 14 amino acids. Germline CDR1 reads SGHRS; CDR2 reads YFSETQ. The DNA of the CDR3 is TGCGCCAGCATCCCCACCGTCGGGGCAGATACGCAGTATTTT. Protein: CASIPTVGADTQYF.

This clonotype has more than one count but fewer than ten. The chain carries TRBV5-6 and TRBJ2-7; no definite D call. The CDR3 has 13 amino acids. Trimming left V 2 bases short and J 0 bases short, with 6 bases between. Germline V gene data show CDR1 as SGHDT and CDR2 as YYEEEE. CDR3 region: CASSFVSSYEQYV. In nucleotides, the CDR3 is TGTGCCAGCAGCTTCGTGAGCTCCTACGAGCAGTACGTC.

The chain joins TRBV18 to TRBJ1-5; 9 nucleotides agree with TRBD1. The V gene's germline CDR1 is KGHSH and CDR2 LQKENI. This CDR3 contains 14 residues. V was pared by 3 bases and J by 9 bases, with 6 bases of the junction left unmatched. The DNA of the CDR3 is TGTGCCAGCTCACCCCGGACAGGGGCTCCGCCCCAGCATTTT. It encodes CASSPRTGAPPQHF.

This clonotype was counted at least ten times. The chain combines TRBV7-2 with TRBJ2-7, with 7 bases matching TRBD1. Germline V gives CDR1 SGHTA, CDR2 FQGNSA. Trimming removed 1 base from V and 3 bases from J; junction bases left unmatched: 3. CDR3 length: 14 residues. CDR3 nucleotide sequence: TGTGCCAGCAGCTTAGGACAGGGACGCTACGAGCAGTACTTC. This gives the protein CASSLGQGRYEQYF. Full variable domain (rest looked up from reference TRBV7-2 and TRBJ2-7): GAGVSQSPSNKVTEKGKDVELRCDPISGHTALYWYRQSLGQGLEFLIYFQGNSAPDKSGLPSDRFSAERTGGSVSTLTIQRTQQEDSAVYLCASSLGQGRYEQYFGPGTRLTVT.

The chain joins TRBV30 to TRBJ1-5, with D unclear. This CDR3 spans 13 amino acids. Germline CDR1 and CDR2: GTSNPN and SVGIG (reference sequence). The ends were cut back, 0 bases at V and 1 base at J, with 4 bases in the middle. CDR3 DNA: TGTGCCTGGAGTGTCGGGAGCAATCAGCCCCAGCATTTT. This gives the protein CAWSVGSNQPQHF. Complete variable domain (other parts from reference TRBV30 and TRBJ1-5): SQTIHQWPATLVQPVGSPLSLECTVEGTSNPNLYWYRQAAGRGLQLLFYSVGIGQISSEVPQNLSASRPQDRQFILSSKKLLLSDSGFYLCAWSVGSNQPQHFGDGTRLSIL.

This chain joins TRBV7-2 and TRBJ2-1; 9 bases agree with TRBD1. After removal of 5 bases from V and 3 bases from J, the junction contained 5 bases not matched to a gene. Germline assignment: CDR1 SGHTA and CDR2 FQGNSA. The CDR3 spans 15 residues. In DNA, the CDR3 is TGTGCCAGCAGCATCGGGACAGGGAGCTACAATGAGCAGTTCTTC. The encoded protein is CASSIGTGSYNEQFF. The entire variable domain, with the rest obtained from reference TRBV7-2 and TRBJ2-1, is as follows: GAGVSQSPSNKVTEKGKDVELRCDPISGHTALYWYRQSLGQGLEFLIYFQGNSAPDKSGLPSDRFSAERTGGSVSTLTIQRTQQEDSAVYLCASSIGTGSYNEQFFGPGTRLTVL.

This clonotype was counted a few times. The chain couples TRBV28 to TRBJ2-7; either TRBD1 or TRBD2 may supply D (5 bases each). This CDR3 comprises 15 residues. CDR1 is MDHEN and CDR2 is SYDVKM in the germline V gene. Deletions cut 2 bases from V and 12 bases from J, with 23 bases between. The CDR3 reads CASSLVSGPGDWSYF. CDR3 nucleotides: TGTGCCAGCAGTTTAGTCTCGGGACCAGGAGATTGGTCGTACTTC.

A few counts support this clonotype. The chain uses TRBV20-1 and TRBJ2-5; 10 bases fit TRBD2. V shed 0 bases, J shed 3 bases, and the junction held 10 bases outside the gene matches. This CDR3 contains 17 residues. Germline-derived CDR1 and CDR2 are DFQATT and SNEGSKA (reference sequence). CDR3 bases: TGCAGTGCTAGAGAACCAGCGGGAGGGCCTAAGGAAGAGACCCAGTACTTC. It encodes CSAREPAGGPKEETQYF.